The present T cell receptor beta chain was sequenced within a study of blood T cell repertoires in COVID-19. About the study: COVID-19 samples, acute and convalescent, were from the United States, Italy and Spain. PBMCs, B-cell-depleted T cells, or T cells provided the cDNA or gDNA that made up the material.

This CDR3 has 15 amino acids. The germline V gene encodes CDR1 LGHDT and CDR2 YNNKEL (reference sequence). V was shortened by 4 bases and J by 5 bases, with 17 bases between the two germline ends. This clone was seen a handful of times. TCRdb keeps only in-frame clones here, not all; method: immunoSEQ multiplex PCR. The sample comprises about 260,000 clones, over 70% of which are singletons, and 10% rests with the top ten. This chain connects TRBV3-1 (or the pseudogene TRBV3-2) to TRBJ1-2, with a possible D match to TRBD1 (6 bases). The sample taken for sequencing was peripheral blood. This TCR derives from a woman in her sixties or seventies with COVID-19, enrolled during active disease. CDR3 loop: CASSPATGTRYGYTF. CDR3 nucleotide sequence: TGTGCCAGCAGCCCAGCCACCGGGACACGTTATGGCTACACCTTC.